The 5 T cell receptor beta chains presented below share a single source sample, sequenced in a study of PD-1 blockade in classical Hodgkin lymphoma. Sequencing used immunoSEQ multiplex PCR; TCRdb keeps in-frame clones, though not all of them. Of about 50,000 clones listed, 90% are singletons. The time point is: cycle 4 day 1 (C4D1), after less than 7 weeks of nivolumab. Every single patient, without exception, relapsed after autologous stem cell transplantation, and brentuximab vedotin exposure varied. Sequenced here: peripheral blood mononuclear cells (PBMCs), sampled before the fourth cycle of nivolumab. The source is a human donor with classical Hodgkin lymphoma.

The genes are TRBV4-1 and TRBJ2-1, with no clear D. The CDR3 spans 15 residues. The V end lost 1 base, the J end lost 3 bases, and 10 bases lay between the germline ends. Germline-derived CDR1 and CDR2 are MGHRA and YSYEKL. In nucleotides, the CDR3 is TGCGCCAGCAGCCAAGCGAGGACCATCTACAATGAGCAGTTCTTC. Its protein is CASSQARTIYNEQFF.

The chain joins TRBV19 to TRBJ2-3, with 9 positions matching TRBD1. CDR3 length: 15 residues. CDR1 and CDR2 (germline): LNHDA, SQIVND (reference sequence). With 6 bases clipped from V and 3 bases from J, the junction kept 7 bases outside the gene matches. CDR3 sequence: CASRDRGTGTDTQYF. The CDR3 DNA is TGTGCCAGTAGGGACAGGGGAACGGGGACAGATACGCAGTATTTT.

This clone was observed once. This chain connects TRBV29-1 to TRBJ1-2, with TRBD1 matching over 7 bases. The CDR3 is 14 amino acids. The germline V gene encodes CDR1 SQVTM and CDR2 ANQGSEA. Trimming cost V 5 bases and J 3 bases; bases outside gene matches: 9. This CDR3 is CSVPDREKDYGYTF. CDR3 nucleotides: TGCAGCGTTCCCGACAGGGAAAAAGACTATGGCTACACCTTC.

This clone was detected only once. This chain links TRBV2 with TRBJ2-6; tentatively, D is TRBD1 (6 bases). CDR1 and CDR2 (germline): SNHLY, FYNNEI. CDR3 size: 19 residues. The V and J ends lost 6 bases and 0 bases respectively, with 21 bases between them. The chain's CDR3 is CASSESRTWGPSGANVLTF. The CDR3 nucleotides are TGTGCCAGCAGCGAGAGCCGGACTTGGGGGCCCTCTGGGGCCAACGTCCTGACTTTC.

The chain couples TRBV28 to TRBJ1-5, with D possibly being TRBD1 (5 bases). V was shortened by 1 base and J by 1 base, with 8 bases between the two germline ends. Germline V gives CDR1 MDHEN, CDR2 SYDVKM. The CDR3 totals 15 residues. CDR3 sequence reads: CASSLLGTSNQPQHF. CDR3 coding DNA: TGTGCCAGCAGTTTATTAGGGACCAGCAATCAGCCCCAGCATTTT.